This entry describes one T cell receptor (beta chain). This receptor's antigen is unknown. The input lacks base qualities; no much larger clone sits a single base away. The sample originates from a study of CD8+ T cells in alopecia areata (dated by TCRdb to 2016 to 2019). Regarding the study in general: Treated patients were enrolled in an open-label pilot trial of oral tofacitinib at 5 to 10 mg twice daily for moderate-to-severe alopecia areata. Tofacitinib was given for 6 to 18 months, followed by 6 months of follow-up off drug to assess delayed response and recurrence. Clonality in the scalp was compared among normal scalp (n=4), patchy alopecia areata scalp (n=8), and alopecia totalis/universalis scalp (n=8). Biopsies were taken from tofacitinib-treated patients at baseline and at 4 and 24 weeks of treatment, and a later scalp biopsy was taken in several of the tofacitinib-treated patients. Human TCRbeta sequencing covered scalp tissue and sorted CD4+ and CD8+ peripheral blood T cells from patchy and totalis/universalis alopecia areata patients and healthy controls. Amplification of TCRbeta CDR3 regions was done by immunoSEQ multiplex PCR using 35 Vbeta forward primers and 13 Jbeta reverse primers. RNA was extracted with the PAXgene miRNA kit for fixed scalp, the miRNeasy kit for PBMCs, and the RNeasy kit for mouse skin. To study T cell clonal expansion in alopecia areata, the researchers applied high-throughput TCRbeta sequencing to both the C3H/HeJ mouse model and human patients. Disease severity in treated patients was measured with the SALT score, which quantifies the percentage of affected scalp surface area. Paper-wide results and their limitations: Because the treated cohort was small and had only one nonresponder, larger studies are needed to examine links between baseline CD8+ expansion and response. Tofacitinib significantly decreased scalp clonality and the number of expanded CD8+ clones among the top 100 scalp clones. Shared TCR sequences between patients were less evident than in mice, which may be partly attributable to HLA diversity in the patient population. Many expanded lesional clones persisted in scalp and blood during tofacitinib treatment, which may partly explain relapse after stopping treatment. Compared with normal scalp, lesional scalp had higher clonality and more expanded CD8+ clones, particularly in alopecia totalis/universalis, a pattern that suggests antigenic drive. Resident alphabeta T cells in normal human skin are also sequenced, complicating scalp TCR repertoire analysis, unlike mouse skin dominated by gammadelta T cells.

V was cut back by 0 bases and J by 0 bases, leaving a gap of 8 bases between them. The CDR3, cysteine through phenylalanine, is 15 amino acids long. The read is trimmed to its CDR3 DNA, 45 bases read in frame from base 1. CDR1 and CDR2 were assigned from the germline V gene as LGHNA and YSLEER. The library was produced with the immunoSEQ multiplex PCR assay. To provide template for TCR sequencing, every sample had RNA extracted and reverse transcribed into cDNA. SuperScript III was used to make first-strand cDNA, primed with a 2:1 mix of oligo-dT and random hexamers. Amplification bias was assessed with a synthetic immune receptor repertoire, and residual bias was removed computationally. The original methods were these. Raw reads were preprocessed to remove errors, and CDR3 was defined according to IMGT conventions as the region from the conserved cysteine to phenylalanine. To get clonality, Shannon entropy was normalized by log2 of the number of productive unique TCRs and the result was subtracted from 1. Whether each scalp clone was CD4 or CD8 was inferred by checking scalp TCRbeta sequences against the CD4 and CD8 repertoires from sorted blood. TCRdb provides this immuneACCESS table in a form limited to in-frame rearrangements. Some clones are lacking; in checked studies, under half of them reflect an unresolved V gene, and why the rest are absent is not known. That table supplies the V and J calls and clone size; D and trimming were determined from the DNA. This sample comprises 130,000 to 150,000 clones, roughly 80% of them detected only once. The ten largest clonotypes hold 20% to 25% of the sample.

This specimen's time point label, per the study, means: less than five weeks on oral tofacitinib. The treatment or condition label on this specimen signifies: oral pan-JAK inhibitor, 5-10 mg twice daily. Peripheral blood and lesional scalp punch biopsies were obtained from patients with alopecia areata. PBMCs were separated by density centrifugation and stained for CD3, CD4 and CD8, after which CD4+ and CD8+ T cells were sorted on a FACSAria. This TCR came from a human donor with alopecia areata. Recombination linked TRBV4-3 to TRBJ1-1, with no reliable assignment of the D segment. The input for sequencing was CD8+ T cells sorted from blood, taken at week 4, from a patient treated with tofacitinib. The nucleotides read TGCGCCAGCAGCCAAGAAACGCAGGTGAACACTGAAGCTTTCTTT. Translated, this gives CASSQETQVNTEAFF.